Listed here are 17 T cell receptor beta chains from one sample, sequenced in a study of blood T cell repertoires in COVID-19 (dated by TCRdb to 2018 to 2020). To prepare the library, the immunoSEQ multiplex PCR assay was applied. TCRdb stores this immuneACCESS table with in-frame sequences only. Part of the clones is absent; in the studies checked, under half of the shortfall reflects unresolved V genes, and no reason is known for the rest. In this sample the table shows roughly 430,000 clones, about 88% of which occur a single time. The top ten hold 1.2% to 1.5% of the sample. Specimen: PBMCs or T cells enriched from blood (not recorded which). The receptors derive from a woman aged 18-29 years who had been exposed to COVID-19.

The chain recombines TRBV28 with TRBJ1-1; D not certain. This CDR3 has 15 amino acids. V was shortened by 7 bases and J by 0 bases, with 15 bases between the two germline ends. Germline V gives CDR1 MDHEN, CDR2 SYDVKM. The CDR3 DNA reads TGTGCCAGCACCGATTCCGTCGGGATGAACACTGAAGCTTTCTTT. This sequence encodes CASTDSVGMNTEAFF.

V is TRBV24-1 and J is TRBJ1-3; D gene uncertain. The CDR3 has 13 amino acids. The germline V and J ends were trimmed by 5 bases and 4 bases, with 8 bases remaining between them. Germline V lookup: CDR1 KGHDR, CDR2 SFDVKD. Here the CDR3 reads CATSAGGGNTIYF. The CDR3 DNA follows: TGTGCCACCAGTGCGGGAGGAGGAAACACCATATATTTT.

The V gene is TRBV20-1, the J gene TRBJ2-4; D is unresolved. Germline V gives CDR1 DFQATT, CDR2 SNEGSKA (reference sequence). V was pared by 3 bases and J by 0 bases, with 9 bases between. This CDR3 has 14 amino acids. The CDR3: CSASFSLAKNIQYF. CDR3 nucleotide sequence: TGCAGTGCTAGTTTTTCTCTAGCCAAAAACATTCAGTACTTC.

This clone was counted only a few times. The V call is TRBV7-2, the J call TRBJ2-1; D is perhaps TRBD2 (5 bases). V dropped 1 base and J dropped 9 bases, with 13 bases sitting between them. The CDR3 totals 14 residues. Germline loops: CDR1 SGHTA, CDR2 FQGNSA. For the CDR3, the DNA is TGTGCCAGCAGCTTAGTTGTAGCGAATCCTGAGCAGTTCTTC. Protein: CASSLVVANPEQFF.

The chain uses TRBV7-8 and TRBJ2-3; perhaps TRBD2 as D (6 bases). Germline CDR1 SGHVS, CDR2 FQNEAQ. The ends were cut back, 1 base at V and 5 bases at J, with 13 bases in the middle. This CDR3 has 15 residues. CDR3 protein: CASSLDPGVGDTQYF. The CDR3 nucleotides are TGTGCCAGCAGCTTAGATCCGGGAGTGGGAGATACGCAGTATTTT.

The table lists this clone with a few counts. The chain is built from TRBV20-1 and TRBJ2-7, with TRBD1 as a possible D gene (5 bases). The CDR3 is 11 amino acids. V was shortened by 3 bases and J by 9 bases, with 12 bases between the two germline ends. The V gene's germline CDR1 is DFQATT and CDR2 SNEGSKA (reference sequence). CDR3 sequence reads: CSASLRARQYF. The CDR3 DNA is TGCAGTGCTAGCCTCAGGGCCAGGCAGTACTTC.

The V call is TRBV11-2, the J call TRBJ2-1; 11 nucleotides agree with TRBD1. The V gene end was trimmed by 3 bases and the J gene end by 5 bases; junction bases not matched to a gene: 9. Per germline, CDR1 SGHAT and CDR2 FQNNGV. The CDR3 loop spans 17 amino acids. In DNA form, the CDR3 reads TGTGCCAGCAGCTTGATTAACGGACAGGGGGCAAACAATGAGCAGTTCTTC. Translation gives CASSLINGQGANNEQFF. Full variable domain (remainder filled in from reference TRBV11-2 and TRBJ2-1): EAGVAQSPRYKIIEKRQSVAFWCNPISGHATLYWYQQILGQGPKLLIQFQNNGVVDDSQLPKDRFSAERLKGVDSTLKIQPAKLEDSAVYLCASSLINGQGANNEQFFGPGTRLTVL.

This chain links TRBV25-1 with TRBJ1-2; no clear D gene. The CDR3 is 16 residues long. Trimming removed 0 bases from V and 0 bases from J, with 11 bases in between. Germline V CDR1 and CDR2: MGHDK, SYGVNS. The CDR3 spells CASSEYYSTANYGYTF. For the CDR3, the DNA is TGTGCCAGCAGTGAATATTACAGCACTGCTAACTATGGCTACACCTTC.

This clone appeared once. The chain joins TRBV7-6 to TRBJ2-1, with TRBD2 identical over 11 bases. Trimming took 7 bases from V and 7 from J; bases not matched to a gene: 9. This CDR3 spans 15 amino acids. Germline CDR1 reads SGHVS; CDR2 reads FNYEAQ. The chain's CDR3 is CASNIAGGPGNEQFF. The CDR3 DNA follows: TGTGCCAGCAACATAGCGGGAGGGCCGGGTAATGAGCAGTTCTTC.

The gene calls are TRBV6-6 and TRBJ2-1; possible D gene TRBD2, 6 bases. The CDR3 runs to 17 residues. Germline CDR1 is MNHNY and CDR2 is SVGAGI (reference sequence). The V end lost 5 bases, the J end lost 2 bases, and 19 bases lay between the germline ends. The CDR3 is CASSLSQASATYNEQFF. DNA of the CDR3: TGTGCCAGCAGTCTCTCCCAGGCTAGCGCGACCTACAATGAGCAGTTCTTC.

This rearrangement joins TRBV15 to TRBJ1-5; a weak D match, TRBD1 (5 bases). The CDR3 length is 18 residues. The V end was cut by 0 bases, the J end by 0 bases, with 15 bases between. The germline gives CDR1 LNHNV, CDR2 YYDKDF (reference sequence). CDR3 protein: CATSRDSNTGVSNQPQHF. The CDR3 bases are TGTGCCACCAGCAGAGACTCCAATACAGGTGTTAGCAATCAGCCCCAGCATTTT.

The V gene is TRBV28, the J gene TRBJ1-5; D remains unclear. Germline CDR1 MDHEN, CDR2 SYDVKM. This CDR3 has 15 residues. The V gene lost 4 bases and the J gene lost 6 bases, with 16 bases spanning the gap. CDR3 residues: CASSSPPGLTQPQHF. The DNA of the CDR3 is TGTGCCAGCAGTTCACCCCCGGGGTTAACTCAGCCCCAGCATTTT.

The J gene is TRBJ2-7, the V gene TRBV5-1; 7 bases are shared with TRBD1. The CDR3 spans 17 residues. J was trimmed by 6 bases and V by 0 bases; bases with no gene match: 15. Germline V gene data show CDR1 as SGHRS and CDR2 as YFSETQ. The CDR3 here is CASSLAGLGQVQSEQYF. The CDR3 DNA follows: TGCGCCAGCAGCTTGGCAGGTCTTGGACAGGTCCAGAGCGAGCAGTACTTC. Combining the CDR3 with reference TRBV5-1 and TRBJ2-7 gives the whole variable domain KAGVTQTPRYLIKTRGQQVTLSCSPISGHRSVSWYQQTPGQGLQFLFEYFSETQRNKGNFPGRFSGRQFSNSRSEMNVSTLELGDSALYLCASSLAGLGQVQSEQYFGPGTRLTVT.

The genes are TRBV5-1 and TRBJ2-2; 7 positions match TRBD2. Germline CDR1 reads SGHRS; CDR2 reads YFSETQ. The CDR3 is 15 residues long. V was clipped by 4 bases and J by 1 base; unmatched bases: 4. This CDR3 reads CASSLRGENTGELFF. The CDR3 DNA follows: TGCGCCAGCAGCCTCCGGGGGGAGAACACCGGGGAGCTGTTTTTT.

The V and J genes are TRBV7-6 and TRBJ1-1; 7 nucleotides line up with TRBD1. This CDR3 has 15 amino acids. J was trimmed by 5 bases and V by 1 base; bases with no gene match: 7. Germline CDR1 reads SGHVS; CDR2 reads FNYEAQ. The CDR3 loop is CASSLGGGGFTEAFF. The CDR3 coding sequence is TGTGCCAGCAGCTTAGGTGGAGGGGGCTTTACTGAAGCTTTCTTT.

The chain links TRBV28 to TRBJ2-3; no reliable D call. The CDR3 totals 15 residues. Germline V gene lookup returns CDR1 MDHEN and CDR2 SYDVKM. Trimming took 5 bases from V and 1 from J, leaving 13 bases between them. Here the CDR3 reads CASSLGTTGTDTQYF. For the CDR3, the DNA is TGTGCCAGCAGTCTCGGTACCACAGGCACAGATACGCAGTATTTT.

The rearrangement links TRBV24-1 to TRBJ1-5; no firm D call. CDR1 and CDR2 (germline): KGHDR, SFDVKD. V was shortened by 4 bases and J by 6 bases, with 15 bases between the two germline ends. The CDR3 is 15 amino acids. The CDR3 loop is CATSETDHEGQPQHF. In DNA form, the CDR3 reads TGTGCCACCAGTGAAACGGACCACGAGGGTCAGCCCCAGCATTTT.